Each of the 20 T cell receptor beta chains below was sequenced from the same sample in a study of CD8 T cells in Susac syndrome. An amount of RNA that ranged from roughly 0.5 to 1 ug was reverse transcribed with random hexamers. MiXCR, run by TCRdb on the immunoSEQ multiplex PCR reads, gives a single entry per CDR3 protein. Here the sample spans around 300,000 distinct CDR3 sequences, roughly 85% being singletons. Sequenced: CD8+ T cells from PBMCs. These receptors were obtained from a human donor with multiple sclerosis.

The chain is built from TRBV20-1 and TRBJ2-7; D is possibly TRBD2 (6 bases). CDR3 length: 15 amino acids. The V end was cut by 0 bases, the J end by 4 bases, with 16 bases between. From germline, CDR1 is DFQATT and CDR2 SNEGSKA (reference sequence). CDR3 DNA: TGCAGTGCTAGAGATTCGCAGACTAGTCAATACGAGCAGTACTTC. Translated: CSARDSQTSQYEQYF.

This clonotype was observed a handful of times. This sequence joins TRBV27 and TRBJ2-7; D may be TRBD2 (6 bases). V was shortened by 5 bases and J by 6 bases, with 17 bases between the two germline ends. The CDR3 totals 14 residues. CDR1 and CDR2 (germline): MNHEY, SMNVEV (reference sequence). The CDR3 DNA is TGTGCCAGCAGTAGTCCCTTGACGGGGGTCGAGCAGTACTTC. Its protein is CASSSPLTGVEQYF.

The chain has TRBV28 and TRBJ1-1; maybe TRBD1 (6 bases). This CDR3 has 12 residues. Germline CDR1 and CDR2: MDHEN and SYDVKM. V shed 2 bases and J shed 11 bases, with 12 bases lying between them. CDR3 in amino acids: CASSLGGPGAFF. The CDR3 DNA reads TGTGCCAGCAGTTTAGGGGGGCCGGGGGCTTTCTTT. The full variable domain, its missing parts supplied by reference TRBV28 and TRBJ1-1, is DVKVTQSSRYLVKRTGEKVFLECVQDMDHENMFWYRQDPGLGLRLIYFSYDVKMKEKGDIPEGYSVSREKKERFSLILESASTNQTSMYLCASSLGGPGAFFGQGTRLTVV.

This chain joins TRBV20-1 and TRBJ2-3, with 8 positions matching TRBD1. Germline loops: CDR1 DFQATT, CDR2 SNEGSKA (reference sequence). The CDR3 runs to 16 residues. Germline trimming cut 2 bases from V and 1 base from J; bases unmatched to any gene: 8. The CDR3: CSARLQGETRTDTQYF. In DNA form, the CDR3 reads TGCAGTGCTAGATTACAGGGGGAGACCCGCACAGATACGCAGTATTTT.

V gene TRBV12-3 or TRBV12-4 combines with J gene TRBJ1-1; D unclear. The CDR3 sequence is 14 residues long. Trimming removed 7 bases from V and 0 bases from J, with 12 bases in between. The CDR3 coding sequence is TGTGCCAGCACCATAGGGTCTCTGAACACTGAAGCTTTCTTT. The encoded protein is CASTIGSLNTEAFF.

This clonotype was seen just once. The J gene is TRBJ2-1, the V gene TRBV21-1. TRBV21-1 is reported as a pseudogene. The CDR3 has 15 amino acids. CDR3 protein: CASSKGGRTYNEQFF. The CDR3 nucleotides are TGTGCCAGCAGCAAAGGCGGCAGAACCTACAATGAGCAGTTCTTC.

The rearrangement links TRBV20-1 to TRBJ2-1; 12 nucleotides align to TRBD2. This CDR3 comprises 15 residues. The ends lost 3 bases at V and 10 bases at J; junction bases unmatched: 10. The germline CDR1 and CDR2 sequences are DFQATT and SNEGSKA (reference sequence). This chain's CDR3 is CSARELAGGLREQFF. The CDR3 region has the DNA TGCAGTGCTAGGGAACTAGCGGGAGGCCTCCGGGAGCAGTTCTTC.

This clonotype occurred once. The chain joins TRBV28 to TRBJ2-1; no clear D. Trimming took off 2 bases at V and 3 bases at J, with 14 bases between the two ends. The CDR3 sequence is 16 residues long. The germline V gene has CDR1 MDHEN and CDR2 SYDVKM. CDR3 coding DNA: TGTGCCAGCAGTTTAAAGGGCCCTGAGTTCTACAATGAGCAGTTCTTC. It translates to CASSLKGPEFYNEQFF.

The chain employs TRBV7-9 and TRBJ2-7; tentatively, D is TRBD2 (6 bases). The CDR3 has 13 residues. Germline V gene lookup returns CDR1 SEHNR and CDR2 FQNEAQ (reference sequence). Trimming left V 6 bases short and J 0 bases short, with 9 bases between. The CDR3 loop is CASRSSVSYEQYF. CDR3 coding DNA: TGTGCCAGCAGATCTAGCGTCTCCTACGAGCAGTACTTC.

The chain couples TRBV7-2 to TRBJ1-2, with D possibly matching TRBD1 (6 bases). In germline, CDR1 is SGHTA, CDR2 FQGNSA. This CDR3 is 14 amino acids long. The V end lost 7 bases, the J end lost 2 bases, and 14 bases lay between the germline ends. The CDR3 DNA is TGTGCCAGCAACCCTCAGGGGAGAAACTATGGCTACACCTTC. Translation: CASNPQGRNYGYTF.

The chain links TRBV6-5 to TRBJ2-2, with D maybe TRBD1 (5 bases). Per germline, CDR1 MNHEY and CDR2 SVGAGI. V was pared by 5 bases and J by 6 bases, with 13 bases between. The CDR3 is made up of 14 amino acids. CDR3 region: CASSTAHRSGELFF. The CDR3 coding sequence is TGTGCCAGCAGTACTGCACACAGGTCCGGGGAGCTGTTTTTT.

The V and J genes are TRBV4-3 and TRBJ1-6; 8 bases are a match to TRBD1. The J segment lost 7 bases and the V segment lost 4 bases, leaving 6 bases of the junction unmatched. The CDR3 spans 15 residues. Germline V CDR1 and CDR2: LGHNA, YSLEER. This CDR3 reads CASSRQGNGNSPLHF. The CDR3 DNA is TGCGCCAGCAGCCGACAGGGGAATGGGAATTCACCCCTCCACTTT.

The rearrangement links TRBV29-1 to TRBJ1-1; tentatively, D is TRBD1 (5 bases). In germline, CDR1 is SQVTM, CDR2 ANQGSEA. This CDR3 region has 14 residues. Trimming cost V 0 bases and J 5 bases, with 13 bases left between them. CDR3 residues: CSVEDPAGTTEAFF. CDR3 nucleotide sequence: TGCAGCGTTGAAGATCCTGCGGGGACGACTGAAGCTTTCTTT.

Here the CDR3 DNA reads TGTGCCAGCAGCTTTTCAGGGGGCCCTAATTCACCCCTCCACTTT. It yields the protein CASSFSGGPNSPLHF. The V call is TRBV7-8, the J call TRBJ1-6; 8 bases align to TRBD1. CDR3 size: 15 residues. Germline CDR1 SGHVS, CDR2 FQNEAQ. J was trimmed by 6 bases and V by 3 bases; bases with no gene match: 4.

This clonotype was observed a few times. This rearrangement joins TRBV7-3 to TRBJ1-1, with D unresolved. With 1 base removed from V and 7 bases from J, the gap between germline ends came to 10 bases. Per germline, CDR1 SGHTA and CDR2 FQGTGA. This CDR3 has 13 residues. The CDR3 spells CASSLSSAGEAFF. The DNA for the CDR3 is TGTGCCAGCAGCTTAAGCTCGGCAGGTGAAGCTTTCTTT.

This clonotype was recorded once. J is TRBJ2-7 and V is TRBV6-1, with D possibly being TRBD1 (6 bases). This CDR3 contains 17 residues. Trimming pared 5 bases from V and 4 bases from J, leaving 24 bases between. Germline V gene lookup returns CDR1 MNHNS and CDR2 SASEGT. CDR3 protein: CASSQRDTYGPGYEQYF. DNA for the CDR3: TGTGCCAGCAGTCAGAGGGACACATACGGACCGGGATACGAGCAGTACTTC.

J is TRBJ2-7 and V is TRBV19; the D is unclear. V dropped 0 bases and J dropped 7 bases, with 10 bases sitting between them. Germline CDR1 is LNHDA and CDR2 is SQIVND (reference sequence). There are 13 residues in the CDR3. CDR3: CASSIDLVSEQYF. The DNA of the CDR3 is TGTGCCAGTAGTATAGATTTGGTGAGTGAGCAGTACTTC.

The V and J genes are TRBV6-5 and TRBJ2-2; weak D call: TRBD2 (6 bases). With 0 bases removed from V and 6 bases from J, the gap between germline ends came to 14 bases. The CDR3 runs 16 residues. CDR1 and CDR2 (germline): MNHEY, SVGAGI. The CDR3 nucleotides are TGTGCCAGCAGTTACTCCCTCCCCGGGAGTTCCGGGGAGCTGTTTTTT. Translating it yields CASSYSLPGSSGELFF.

This clonotype was seen a few times. The genes are TRBV6-7 and TRBJ2-7, with 7 bases that match TRBD1. TRBV6-7 is classed as an ORF, of uncertain function. V lost 2 bases, J lost 1 base, and 5 bases stayed unmatched. This CDR3 has 15 amino acids. Here the CDR3 reads CASSYHNRGSYEQYF. The CDR3 DNA is TGTGCCAGCAGTTACCACAACAGGGGATCCTACGAGCAGTACTTC.

This clonotype turned up a few times. The rearrangement joins TRBV4-1 to TRBJ2-1; a weak D match, TRBD1 (6 bases). This CDR3 comprises 12 residues. The V end was cut by 6 bases, the J end by 8 bases, with 11 bases between. Germline CDR1 and CDR2: MGHRA and YSYEKL. CDR3 bases: TGCGCCAGCAGACAGGGTCGGCATGAGCAGTTCTTC. Its protein is CASRQGRHEQFF.